Sequencing of this T cell receptor (beta chain) was carried out in a study of blood T cell repertoires in COVID-19. Study overall: Specimens from acute and convalescent COVID-19 originated in the United States, Italy and Spain. Sources were T cells, B-cell-depleted T cells, or PBMCs; the material itself was cDNA or gDNA.

V was pared by 1 base and J by 5 bases, with 7 bases of the junction left unmatched. CDR1 is MGHRA, CDR2 YSYEKL, per germline. This CDR3 is built from 15 residues. In the authors' workflow: Amplification of reference gene primers provided the estimated nucleated cell counts. Some clones are missing from TCRdb's copy, which holds only in-frame ones; the method was immunoSEQ multiplex PCR. V, J and clone size derive from that table, while D and trimming were established from the DNA sequence. Of about 490,000 clones in the sample, approximately 85% were seen once. This sequence joins TRBV4-1 and TRBJ2-5, with 7 bases identical to TRBD2. Sequenced material: peripheral blood. This receptor was identified in a human donor in a cohort sampled during active COVID-19. The CDR3 spells CASSQVGGSGETQYF. The CDR3 DNA is TGCGCCAGCAGCCAAGTCGGCGGGAGTGGGGAGACCCAGTACTTC.